A single sample gave rise to the 9 T cell receptor beta chains below, sequenced in a study of T cell responses to AZD1222 COVID-19 vaccine. Libraries were prepared by immunoSEQ multiplex PCR; TCRdb keeps only in-frame clonotypes and omits some of them. The top ten clones hold around 3.1% of a sample with 130,000 or so clones, 93% of them seen once. This specimen consisted of peripheral blood, obtained on day 0 of AZD1222 vaccination. The source of these receptors is an adult in good health.

The chain couples TRBV28 to TRBJ1-5, with D perhaps TRBD1 (5 bases). Germline V gives CDR1 MDHEN, CDR2 SYDVKM. This CDR3 has 13 residues. V gave up 6 bases and J gave up 6 bases, with 12 bases separating them. CDR3 sequence (DNA): TGTGCCAGCAGGGGGACCGTGGGTCAGCCCCAGCATTTT. This codes for CASRGTVGQPQHF. Using reference TRBV28 and TRBJ1-5 for the parts outside the CDR3, the full variable domain is DVKVTQSSRYLVKRTGEKVFLECVQDMDHENMFWYRQDPGLGLRLIYFSYDVKMKEKGDIPEGYSVSREKKERFSLILESASTNQTSMYLCASRGTVGQPQHFGDGTRLSIL.

This clone was recorded once. This rearrangement joins TRBV30 to TRBJ1-6; 9 bases are shared with TRBD1. Germline values: CDR1 GTSNPN, CDR2 SVGIG (reference sequence). V trimming: 2 bases; J trimming: 14 bases; junction bases outside the gene matches: 10. The CDR3 loop spans 14 amino acids. The CDR3 DNA is TGTGCCTGGAGTTCCGTGGGACAGGGACGAACCCTCCACTTT. As protein: CAWSSVGQGRTLHF.

Only one count was recorded for this clone. V and J are TRBV7-2 and TRBJ2-7; D might be TRBD1 or TRBD2, each matching 5 bases. V lost 6 bases, J lost 6 bases, and 21 bases lay in between. CDR3 length: 15 residues. CDR1 SGHTA and CDR2 FQGNSA come from the germline V gene. The CDR3 DNA follows: TGTGCCAGCAGTATAACCGGGACCCAGGGCGGCGAGCAGTACTTC. It is translated as CASSITGTQGGEQYF. The full variable domain, with the rest looked up from reference TRBV7-2 and TRBJ2-7, is GAGVSQSPSNKVTEKGKDVELRCDPISGHTALYWYRQSLGQGLEFLIYFQGNSAPDKSGLPSDRFSAERTGGSVSTLTIQRTQQEDSAVYLCASSITGTQGGEQYFGPGTRLTVT.

The chain combines TRBV6-1 with TRBJ2-3, with 7 bases identical to TRBD2. The ends lost 3 bases at V and 4 bases at J; junction bases unmatched: 4. The CDR3 is made up of 14 amino acids. The germline CDR1 and CDR2 sequences are MNHNS and SASEGT. This chain's CDR3 is CASSEAGEADTQYF. CDR3 nucleotide sequence: TGTGCCAGCAGTGAGGCGGGAGAGGCAGATACGCAGTATTTT.

The V and J genes are TRBV4-2 and TRBJ2-4; 9 positions agree with TRBD2. J gave up 1 base and V 1 base, and 14 bases lay outside the gene matches. Germline CDR1 and CDR2: LGHNA and YNFKEQ. The CDR3 extends over 20 amino acids. CDR3 DNA: TGTGCCAGCAGCCAAGCTCCGGCTAGCGGGACCATTGTGGCCAAAAACATTCAGTACTTC. This sequence encodes CASSQAPASGTIVAKNIQYF.

The rearrangement links TRBV6-1 to TRBJ1-2; a weak D match, TRBD1 (5 bases). Germline CDR1 is MNHNS and CDR2 is SASEGT. The CDR3 runs 17 residues. The V end was cut by 2 bases, the J end by 5 bases, with 21 bases between. CDR3 sequence (DNA): TGTGCCAGCAGTGAAATTCCAGTCCGGGGGGGGTGGTATGGCTACACCTTC. Its translation is CASSEIPVRGGWYGYTF.

The chain has TRBV7-3 and TRBJ2-3, with 7 positions matching TRBD2. V shed 5 bases and J 1 base; nucleotides not matched to a gene: 6. Germline V gene data show CDR1 as SGHTA and CDR2 as FQGTGA. This CDR3 contains 15 residues. CDR3 region: CASSLGLPGTDTQYF. The CDR3 coding sequence is TGTGCCAGCAGCCTGGGACTACCAGGCACAGATACGCAGTATTTT.

The chain combines TRBV28 with TRBJ2-1; 7 bases line up with TRBD2. Unmatched junction bases numbered 2, after V lost 4 bases and J lost 2 bases. The length of the CDR3 is 14 residues. Germline-derived CDR1 and CDR2 are MDHEN and SYDVKM. The CDR3 DNA sequence: TGTGCCAGCAGTTCCAGCGGGACCTACAATGAGCAGTTCTTC. This codes for CASSSSGTYNEQFF.

The chain carries TRBV27 and TRBJ2-3, with 10 bases fitting TRBD2. In germline, CDR1 is MNHEY, CDR2 SMNVEV (reference sequence). This CDR3 has 14 amino acids. V lost 8 bases to trimming and J lost 9 bases; unmatched junction nucleotides: 11. The CDR3 DNA follows: TGTGCCAGCGGGCGTCTAGCGGGAGAAGAAACGCAGTATTTT. It is translated as CASGRLAGEETQYF.